This T cell receptor (beta chain) was documented in a study of CXCR3-negative and CXCR3-positive naive CD8 T cells. Germline values: CDR1 SGHTA, CDR2 FQGNSA. CDR3 size: 16 residues. The libraries of TRB cDNA were prepared using 5' RACE with UMI labels. TCRdb reprocessed the 5' RACE reads and keeps a single row for each CDR3 protein, giving no DNA. Its listing shows some 150,000 distinct CDR3 sequences. Of note for this clonotype: Its matching antigen is unknown.

Overall study findings and caveats: For CXCR3-positive naive cells, TRB CDR3s were more hydrophobic than those of CXCR3-negative naive cells.

The J gene is TRBJ2-5, the V gene TRBV7-2; no DNA is available, so the TRBD2 call from TCRdb remains unchecked. The sequencing sample was made of naive CXCR3+ CD8+ T cells from blood. Subset given: CD45RO-CCR7+CD27+CD95- naive CD8+ T cells expressing CXCR3 (TNR3+). The receptor's source is a human donor in good health. Some clones in this sample may be carry-over from other donors' samples. The CDR3 spells CASSYIPGLWEETQYF.